A single sample gave rise to the 10 T cell receptor beta chains below, sequenced in a study of blood T cells in healthy people across ages. The second PCR ran about 7 to 12 cycles with a sample-barcoded 5' primer and J-beta primers. TCRdb ran MiXCR on the 5' RACE reads and lists one entry per CDR3 protein. Altogether over 600,000 distinct CDR3 sequences are present, roughly three fifths being singletons, with the ten largest covering roughly 25%. Material: blood. The origin of the receptors is a man aged 35-49 years in good health.

The chain couples TRBV5-1 to TRBJ2-5; possibly TRBD1 for D (7 bases). The J call could be wrong; TRBJ2-7 is a better fit for the DNA end. CDR1 is SGHRS, CDR2 YFSETQ, per germline. The CDR3 covers 15 residues. CDR3 bases: TGCGCCAGCAGCTCGGGAGACAGGGTGAAGGACGAGCAGTACTTC. It specifies CASSSGDRVKDEQYF.

The chain carries TRBV2 and TRBJ2-5; 11 bases line up with TRBD2. Unmatched junction bases numbered 11, after V lost 4 bases and J lost 4 bases. The CDR3 consists of 17 residues. CDR1 and CDR2 (germline): SNHLY, FYNNEI. Here the CDR3 reads CASSVGTSGRFGETQYF. CDR3 nucleotide sequence: TGTGCCAGCAGTGTAGGCACTAGCGGGAGATTTGGAGAGACCCAGTACTTC.

This clonotype was seen only a few times. The chain combines TRBV20-1 with TRBJ1-2, with D perhaps TRBD1 (6 bases). CDR1 is DFQATT and CDR2 is SNEGSKA in the germline V gene (reference sequence). The V gene lost 6 bases and the J gene lost 6 bases, with 14 bases spanning the gap. The CDR3 runs to 12 residues. DNA of the CDR3: TGCAGTGCGTCAACAGGGTCTGATGGCTACACCTTC. It translates to CSASTGSDGYTF.

This clonotype was observed a few times. The chain's CDR3 is CASSYSLGTSTDTQYF. The CDR3, as DNA: TGTGCCAGCAGTTACTCGTTAGGAACTAGCACAGATACGCAGTATTTT. This rearrangement joins TRBV6-8 to TRBJ2-3; D is undetermined. There are 16 residues in the CDR3. V was trimmed by 0 bases and J by 0 bases, leaving 10 bases between them. CDR1 MNHGY and CDR2 SAAAGT come from the germline V gene.

The chain joins TRBV4-1 to TRBJ2-5; D possibly uses TRBD1 or TRBD2 (5 bases each). TRBJ2-7 explains the end of the DNA better; the J call may be wrong. This CDR3 has 16 residues. Germline V gene lookup returns CDR1 MGHRA and CDR2 YSYEKL. The DNA of the CDR3 is TGCGCCAGCAGCCAAGTCGGGGCAGAAGTGAGCTACGAGCAGTACTTC. Its protein product is CASSQVGAEVSYEQYF.

This chain joins TRBV29-1 and TRBJ2-1; TRBD1 aligns across 7 bases. Looked up from germline, CDR1 is SQVTM and CDR2 is ANQGSEA. This CDR3 has 16 residues. J was trimmed by 4 bases and V by 6 bases; bases with no gene match: 15. The CDR3 here is CSVNLLDRNIYNEQFF. CDR3 nucleotides: TGCAGCGTAAACCTCTTGGACAGGAACATTTACAATGAGCAGTTCTTC.

The rearrangement links TRBV5-1 to TRBJ1-1, with TRBD1 matching over 9 bases. The CDR3 runs to 14 residues. The trim removed 4 bases at V and 6 bases at J, leaving 7 bases unmatched. Germline values: CDR1 SGHRS, CDR2 YFSETQ. This chain's CDR3 is CASSTGGQEAEAFF. The CDR3 coding sequence is TGCGCCAGCAGCACAGGGGGCCAGGAGGCTGAAGCTTTCTTT. The whole variable domain, filled in from reference TRBV5-1 and TRBJ1-1, reads KAGVTQTPRYLIKTRGQQVTLSCSPISGHRSVSWYQQTPGQGLQFLFEYFSETQRNKGNFPGRFSGRQFSNSRSEMNVSTLELGDSALYLCASSTGGQEAEAFFGQGTRLTVV.

The V gene is TRBV2, the J gene TRBJ1-2; tentatively, D is TRBD1 (5 bases). The CDR3 covers 13 residues. Trimming shortened V by 8 bases and J by 2 bases, and 12 bases separated the two germline ends. CDR1 is SNHLY and CDR2 is FYNNEI in the germline V gene. The DNA for the CDR3 is TGTGCCAGCGCAGGGCGACTAAACTATGGCTACACCTTC. It translates to CASAGRLNYGYTF.

This chain links TRBV12-3 or TRBV12-4 with TRBJ2-1; D unresolved. V shed 0 bases and J shed 13 bases, with 7 bases lying between them. CDR3 length: 11 residues. In DNA form, the CDR3 reads TGTGCCAGCAGTTTAGCGGGTCATCAGTTCTTC. This translates into CASSLAGHQFF.

The chain employs TRBV4-3 and TRBJ1-1; TRBD1 is a possible D gene (5 bases). The germline gives CDR1 LGHNA, CDR2 YSLEER. Deletions cut 0 bases from V and 3 bases from J, with 8 bases between. The CDR3 is made up of 14 amino acids. The CDR3 DNA is TGCGCCAGCAGCCAAGATTTGGGGGACACTGAAGCTTTCTTT. As protein: CASSQDLGDTEAFF.